The 12 T cell receptor beta chains in this list originate from one sample, sequenced in a study of shared clonotypes between healthy human individuals. Using immunoSEQ multiplex PCR, the repertoire was profiled, and TCRdb retains in-frame clones only, with some absent. The data hold roughly 2.1 million clones, with 93% observed a single time. It was CD45RO-negative cells, positively selected for CCR7, that made up naive CD8 cells, with terminally differentiated effector memory CD45RA+ cells excluded. Sequenced sample: naive CD8+ T cells from PBMCs. The receptors shown here come from a man younger than 30 in good health. Some clones in this sample may be carry-over from other donors' samples.

This chain links TRBV15 with TRBJ2-5, with D possibly matching TRBD1 (5 bases). Trimming cost V 6 bases and J 3 bases, with 14 bases left between them. Per germline, CDR1 LNHNV and CDR2 YYDKDF (reference sequence). There are 14 residues in the CDR3. In DNA, the CDR3 is TGTGCCACCAGGGCAGACAGATCTAAAGAGACCCAGTACTTC. Amino acids: CATRADRSKETQYF.

CDR3 in amino acids: CASSSWTDSTQYF. Written as DNA, the CDR3 is TGTGCCAGCAGCTCTTGGACAGACTCCACGCAGTATTTT. This chain links TRBV5-4 with TRBJ2-3; perhaps TRBD1 as D (6 bases). The CDR3 is 13 amino acids. The germline CDR1 and CDR2 sequences are SGHNT and YYREEE (reference sequence). V gave up 3 bases and J gave up 9 bases, with 14 bases separating them.

This clone is a singleton in its sample. V and J are TRBV6-1 and TRBJ2-5; 8 nucleotides agree with TRBD2. The CDR3 is 15 residues long. Germline CDR1 MNHNS, CDR2 SASEGT. The ends lost 2 bases at V and 2 bases at J; junction bases unmatched: 4. The CDR3 is CASSEREGGQETQYF. As DNA, the CDR3 is TGTGCCAGCAGTGAACGGGAGGGTGGGCAAGAGACCCAGTACTTC.

This rearrangement joins TRBV9 to TRBJ2-7; possible D gene TRBD1, 6 bases. Between the trimmed V and J ends, which lost 0 bases and 4 bases, there was a span of 14 bases. CDR3 size: 15 residues. CDR1 is SGDLS, CDR2 YYNGEE, per germline. The CDR3 DNA reads as TGTGCCAGCAGCGTAGTGGGGACATCCACTTACGAGCAGTACTTC. Residues: CASSVVGTSTYEQYF.

J is TRBJ1-1 and V is TRBV5-4; 7 bases are a match to TRBD1. CDR1 is SGHNT and CDR2 is YYREEE in the germline V gene (reference sequence). The J segment lost 4 bases and the V segment lost 4 bases, leaving 4 bases of the junction unmatched. The CDR3 contains 13 residues. Written as DNA, the CDR3 is TGTGCCAGCAGCCCGACAGGGACCACTGAAGCTTTCTTT. As protein: CASSPTGTTEAFF. Full variable domain (missing parts from reference TRBV5-4 and TRBJ1-1): ETGVTQSPTHLIKTRGQQVTLRCSSQSGHNTVSWYQQALGQGPQFIFQYYREEENGRGNFPPRFSGLQFPNYSSELNVNALELDDSALYLCASSPTGTTEAFFGQGTRLTVV.

This chain connects TRBV6-1 to TRBJ2-7, with D perhaps TRBD2 (5 bases). This CDR3 region has 12 residues. Germline lookup yields CDR1 MNHNS and CDR2 SASEGT. Trimming cost V 5 bases and J 3 bases, with 8 bases left between them. The CDR3 loop is CASSNRGYEQYF. The CDR3 DNA reads TGTGCCAGCAGTAACCGGGGCTACGAGCAGTACTTC.

This clone has only one observation. The chain carries TRBV19 and TRBJ2-7, with D tentatively TRBD2 (5 bases). This CDR3 is 16 amino acids long. Deletions cut 5 bases from V and 7 bases from J, with 24 bases between. The germline CDR1 and CDR2 sequences are LNHDA and SQIVND (reference sequence). CDR3 loop: CASSSSRDKLMGEQYF. Here the CDR3 DNA reads TGTGCCAGTAGTTCCTCCCGGGATAAGTTGATGGGGGAGCAGTACTTC.

J is TRBJ1-5 and V is TRBV30; D might be TRBD1 (5 bases). The V end was cut by 0 bases, the J end by 6 bases, with 12 bases between. Germline CDR1 is GTSNPN and CDR2 is SVGIG (reference sequence). CDR3 length: 14 residues. The CDR3 sequence: CAWSVNWGIQPQHF. CDR3 coding DNA: TGTGCCTGGAGTGTTAATTGGGGGATTCAGCCCCAGCATTTT.

The chain combines TRBV6-1 with TRBJ1-2; D is ambiguous. The germline CDR1 and CDR2 sequences are MNHNS and SASEGT. V shed 8 bases and J shed 6 bases, with 10 bases lying between them. This CDR3 has 11 amino acids. CDR3 protein: CASPNGHGYTF. The DNA of the CDR3 is TGTGCCAGCCCCAACGGGCATGGCTACACCTTC.

This clone was found a few times. The chain carries TRBV6-1 and TRBJ1-1, with D uncertain. This CDR3 is built from 14 residues. Deletions cut 1 base from V and 1 base from J, with 7 bases between. Germline CDR1 and CDR2: MNHNS and SASEGT. The CDR3 nucleotides read TGTGCCAGCAGTGAAGATAGCCGGAACACTGAAGCTTTCTTT. Its protein is CASSEDSRNTEAFF.

Comment on this clone: This sample includes further DNA sequences coding for the same CDR3. The gene calls are TRBV2 and TRBJ2-3; the D gene is possibly TRBD2 (5 bases). Germline V gives CDR1 SNHLY, CDR2 FYNNEI. Trimming removed 7 bases at V and 5 bases at J, with 7 bases between. The CDR3 is made up of 11 amino acids. The CDR3 here is CASNRGDTQYF. The DNA of the CDR3 is TGTGCCAGCAACCGGGGAGATACGCAGTATTTT.

This clone was picked up one time. CDR3 in amino acids: CASSFRQGSLLEQYF. CDR3 nucleotide sequence: TGTGCCAGCAGCTTCAGACAGGGATCGTTACTAGAGCAGTACTTC. This rearrangement joins TRBV7-9 to TRBJ2-7, with TRBD1 matching 7 bases. There are 15 residues in the CDR3. V lost 3 bases, J lost 7 bases, and 12 bases stayed unmatched. CDR1 SEHNR and CDR2 FQNEAQ come from the germline V gene (reference sequence).